Each of the 14 T cell receptor beta chains below was sequenced from the same sample in a study of OX40 agonist ivuxolimab in advanced cancers. Generated by immunoSEQ multiplex PCR, the TCRdb table keeps only in-frame clones and is missing some. In the table there are some 150,000 clones, more than 85% of which are singletons. This specimen consisted of CD4+ or CD8+ T cells sorted from blood, obtained in a trial of the OX40 agonist ivuxolimab. These receptors originate from an adult with an advanced solid tumor such as melanoma, head and neck, liver or kidney cancer.

The V gene is TRBV29-1, the J gene TRBJ2-2, with 11 nucleotides matching TRBD2. The CDR3 is 15 residues long. Trimming at V came to 3 bases and at J to 4 bases, leaving 4 bases not matched to a gene. Germline values: CDR1 SQVTM, CDR2 ANQGSEA. Here the CDR3 DNA reads TGCAGCGTTGAGGCTAGCGGGAGGACCACCGGGGAGCTGTTTTTT. Its translation is CSVEASGRTTGELFF.

V gene TRBV6-6 combines with J gene TRBJ2-4; 9 nucleotides align to TRBD1. This CDR3 has 16 residues. V trimming: 2 bases; J trimming: 5 bases; junction bases outside the gene matches: 7. Germline values: CDR1 MNHNY, CDR2 SVGAGI (reference sequence). The CDR3 DNA is TGTGCCAGCAGTTACCGGGACAGGGTTTTCCAAAACATTCAGTACTTC. It codes for CASSYRDRVFQNIQYF.

The chain uses TRBV7-9 and TRBJ2-3, with TRBD1 identical over 9 bases. Losses at the gene ends were 2 bases for V and 6 bases for J; bases not matched to a gene: 3. This CDR3 is 14 amino acids long. The V gene's germline CDR1 is SEHNR and CDR2 FQNEAQ (reference sequence). CDR3 region: CASSLRTGEDTQYF. The CDR3 region has the DNA TGTGCCAGCAGCTTAAGGACAGGGGAGGATACGCAGTATTTT.

CDR3 amino acids: CASSRDASYEQYF. The CDR3 DNA is TGTGCCAGCAGTCGGGACGCCTCCTACGAGCAGTACTTC. The chain is built from TRBV11-2 and TRBJ2-7; D tentatively fits TRBD1 or TRBD2 (5 bases each). Germline V lookup: CDR1 SGHAT, CDR2 FQNNGV. The CDR3 is made up of 13 amino acids. V lost 6 bases and J lost 0, with 9 bases in between.

The J gene is TRBJ2-7, the V gene TRBV5-1; the match to TRBD1 covers 9 bases. This CDR3 has 15 amino acids. Germline-derived CDR1 and CDR2 are SGHRS and YFSETQ. With 4 bases clipped from V and 1 base from J, the junction kept 6 bases outside the gene matches. CDR3 in amino acids: CASSVGQGGSYEQYF. CDR3 DNA sequence: TGCGCCAGCAGCGTGGGACAGGGAGGGTCCTACGAGCAGTACTTC.

The CDR3: CASSSQQNYEQYF. The DNA for the CDR3 is TGCGCCAGCAGCTCTCAACAGAACTACGAGCAGTACTTC. The chain joins TRBV5-1 to TRBJ2-7; no firm D call. Germline CDR1 reads SGHRS; CDR2 reads YFSETQ. Trimming shortened V by 3 bases and J by 3 bases, and 10 bases separated the two germline ends. The CDR3 covers 13 residues.

The gene calls are TRBV11-2 and TRBJ2-1; tentatively, D is TRBD1 (6 bases). CDR3 length: 14 residues. Germline loops: CDR1 SGHAT, CDR2 FQNNGV. V lost 5 bases, J lost 3 bases, and 11 bases lay in between. As DNA, the CDR3 is TGTGCCAGCAGCCCGGGGACACTCTACAATGAGCAGTTCTTC. This translates into CASSPGTLYNEQFF.

The gene calls are TRBV4-1 and TRBJ2-7; D remains ambiguous. Germline lookup yields CDR1 MGHRA and CDR2 YSYEKL. The V and J ends lost 0 bases and 3 bases respectively, with 12 bases between them. The CDR3 runs 15 residues. The CDR3 protein is CASSQDARSRYEQYF. CDR3 in DNA: TGCGCCAGCAGCCAAGATGCCAGGTCGCGCTACGAGCAGTACTTC.

The chain links TRBV7-6 to TRBJ1-2, with D possibly being TRBD1 (6 bases). The germline CDR1 and CDR2 sequences are SGHVS and FNYEAQ. Trimming shortened V by 4 bases and J by 7 bases, and 22 bases separated the two germline ends. This CDR3 contains 16 residues. CDR3 loop: CASSSVPGQLGGGYTF. In nucleotides, the CDR3 is TGTGCCAGCAGCTCGGTTCCGGGACAACTGGGAGGTGGCTACACCTTC.

The chain joins TRBV10-1 to TRBJ2-5; unclear D gene. Trimming shortened V by 2 bases and J by 5 bases, and 9 bases separated the two germline ends. There are 13 residues in the CDR3. Germline V CDR1 and CDR2: WNHNN, SYGVQD (reference sequence). CDR3: CASSEVNGETQYF. As DNA, the CDR3 is TGCGCCAGCAGTGAGGTCAACGGGGAGACCCAGTACTTC.

The DNA for the CDR3 is TGTGCCAGCAGCCCTACGGGGGGCGGGGGGCCGTTAGACGAGCAGTACTTC. Translation: CASSPTGGGGPLDEQYF. The genes are TRBV11-2 and TRBJ2-7; TRBD2 aligns across 8 bases. There are 17 residues in the CDR3. V shed 5 bases, J shed 5 bases, and the junction held 17 bases outside the gene matches. Germline V gene sequence: CDR1 SGHAT, CDR2 FQNNGV.

This chain links TRBV18 with TRBJ2-2; D remains unclear. Trimming removed 2 bases from V and 6 bases from J, with 10 bases in between. This CDR3 comprises 14 residues. The germline V gene has CDR1 KGHSH and CDR2 LQKENI. The CDR3 is CASSPVVGSGELFF. The DNA of the CDR3 is TGTGCCAGCTCACCAGTCGTAGGGTCCGGGGAGCTGTTTTTT.

The rearrangement links TRBV6-4 to TRBJ1-1; D call uncertain. The CDR3 has 15 residues. The germline gives CDR1 MRHNA, CDR2 SNTAGT. V was cut by 3 bases and J by 4 bases, with 15 bases left in between. Written as DNA, the CDR3 is TGTGCCAGCAGTGAATGCTATCGAGTAGCCACTGAAGCTTTCTTT. Translated, it gives CASSECYRVATEAFF.

A single count supports this clone. The chain carries TRBV29-1 and TRBJ2-5; the D gene could be TRBD1 or TRBD2 (5 bases each). This CDR3 contains 13 residues. The germline V gene encodes CDR1 SQVTM and CDR2 ANQGSEA. Trimming left V 2 bases short and J 5 bases short, with 12 bases between. The CDR3 loop reads CSVEQGRRETQYF. DNA of the CDR3: TGCAGCGTTGAACAGGGTCGGAGGGAGACCCAGTACTTC.